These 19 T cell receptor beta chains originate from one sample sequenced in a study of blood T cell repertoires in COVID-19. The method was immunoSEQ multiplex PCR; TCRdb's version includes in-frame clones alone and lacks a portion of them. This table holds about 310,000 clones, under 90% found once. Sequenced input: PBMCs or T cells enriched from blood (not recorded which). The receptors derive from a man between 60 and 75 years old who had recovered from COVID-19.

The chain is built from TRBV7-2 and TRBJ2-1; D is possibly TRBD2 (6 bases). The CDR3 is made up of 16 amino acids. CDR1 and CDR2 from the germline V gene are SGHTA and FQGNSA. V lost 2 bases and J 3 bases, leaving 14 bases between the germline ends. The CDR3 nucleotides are TGTGCCAGCAGCTTATCGGCTAGCGCTTTCTACAATGAGCAGTTCTTC. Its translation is CASSLSASAFYNEQFF.

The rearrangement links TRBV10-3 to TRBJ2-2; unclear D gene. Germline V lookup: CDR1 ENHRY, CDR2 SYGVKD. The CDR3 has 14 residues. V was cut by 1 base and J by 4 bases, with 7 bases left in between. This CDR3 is CAISEYPGTGELFF. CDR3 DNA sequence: TGTGCCATCAGTGAGTACCCGGGCACCGGGGAGCTGTTTTTT.

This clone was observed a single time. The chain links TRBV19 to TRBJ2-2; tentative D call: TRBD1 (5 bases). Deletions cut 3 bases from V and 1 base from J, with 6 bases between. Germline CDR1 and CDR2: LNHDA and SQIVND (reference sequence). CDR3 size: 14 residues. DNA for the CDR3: TGTGCCAGTAGTATTACAGGGAACACCGGGGAGCTGTTTTTT. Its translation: CASSITGNTGELFF.

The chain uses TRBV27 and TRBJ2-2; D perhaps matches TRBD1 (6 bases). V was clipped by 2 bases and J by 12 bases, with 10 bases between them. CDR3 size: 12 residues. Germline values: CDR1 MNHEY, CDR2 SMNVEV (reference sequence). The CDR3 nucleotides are TGTGCCAGCAGTTTACCGCAGGGGAAGCTGTTTTTT. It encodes CASSLPQGKLFF.

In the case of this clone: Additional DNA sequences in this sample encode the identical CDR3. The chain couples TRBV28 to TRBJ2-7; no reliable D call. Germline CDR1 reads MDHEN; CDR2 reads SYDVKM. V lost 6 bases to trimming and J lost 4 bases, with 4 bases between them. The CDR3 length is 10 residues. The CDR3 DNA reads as TGTGCCAGCAGCCGGTACGAGCAGTACTTC. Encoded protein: CASSRYEQYF.

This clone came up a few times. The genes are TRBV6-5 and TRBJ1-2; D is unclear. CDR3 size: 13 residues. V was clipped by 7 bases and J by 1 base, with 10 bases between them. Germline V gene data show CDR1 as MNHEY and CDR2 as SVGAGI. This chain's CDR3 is CASTPGGNYGYTF. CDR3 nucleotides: TGTGCCAGCACCCCCGGAGGTAACTATGGCTACACCTTC.

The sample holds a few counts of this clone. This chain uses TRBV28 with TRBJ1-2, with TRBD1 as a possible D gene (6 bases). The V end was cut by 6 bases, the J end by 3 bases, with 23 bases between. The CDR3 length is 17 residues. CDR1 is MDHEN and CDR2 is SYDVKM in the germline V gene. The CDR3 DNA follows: TGTGCCAGCAGCAGGCTGGGGGCAATGTTAATGGACTATGGCTACACCTTC. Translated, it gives CASSRLGAMLMDYGYTF.

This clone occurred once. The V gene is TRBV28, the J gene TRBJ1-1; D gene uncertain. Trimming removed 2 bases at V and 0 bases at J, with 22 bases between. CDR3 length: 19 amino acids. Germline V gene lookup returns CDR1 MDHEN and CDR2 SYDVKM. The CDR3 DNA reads TGTGCCAGCAGTTTACCTCTCTTGCCAGGCCACCCTATGAACACTGAAGCTTTCTTT. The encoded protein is CASSLPLLPGHPMNTEAFF.

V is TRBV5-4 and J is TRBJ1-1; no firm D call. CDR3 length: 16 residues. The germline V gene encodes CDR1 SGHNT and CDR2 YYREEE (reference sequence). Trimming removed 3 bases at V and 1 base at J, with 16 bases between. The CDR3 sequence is CASSSVARTGNTEAFF. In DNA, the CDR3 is TGTGCCAGCAGCTCCGTAGCGAGGACGGGGAACACTGAAGCTTTCTTT.

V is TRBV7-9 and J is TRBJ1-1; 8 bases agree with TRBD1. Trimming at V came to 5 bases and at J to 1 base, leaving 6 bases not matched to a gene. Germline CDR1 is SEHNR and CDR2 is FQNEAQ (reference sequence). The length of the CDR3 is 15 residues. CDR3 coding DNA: TGTGCCAGCAGCCCCAGGGGGCAAGGGAACACTGAAGCTTTCTTT. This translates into CASSPRGQGNTEAFF.

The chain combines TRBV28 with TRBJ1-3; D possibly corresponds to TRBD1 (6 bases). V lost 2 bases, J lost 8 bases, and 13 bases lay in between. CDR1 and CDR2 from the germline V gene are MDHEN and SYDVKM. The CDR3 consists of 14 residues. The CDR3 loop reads CASSLPLQGHTIYF. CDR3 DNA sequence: TGTGCCAGCAGTTTACCACTTCAGGGGCACACCATATATTTT.

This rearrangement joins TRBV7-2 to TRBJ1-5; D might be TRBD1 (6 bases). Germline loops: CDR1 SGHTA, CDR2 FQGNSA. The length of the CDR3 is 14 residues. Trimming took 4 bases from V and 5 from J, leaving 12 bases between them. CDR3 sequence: CASSSRDIHQPQHF. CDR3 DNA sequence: TGTGCCAGCAGCTCACGGGACATTCATCAGCCCCAGCATTTT.

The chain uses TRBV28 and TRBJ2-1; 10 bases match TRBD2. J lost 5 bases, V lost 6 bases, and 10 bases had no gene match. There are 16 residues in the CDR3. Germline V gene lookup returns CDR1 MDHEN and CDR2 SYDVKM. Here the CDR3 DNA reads TGTGCCAGCAGCACCACAGCGGGAGGGCATCACAATGAGCAGTTCTTC. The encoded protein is CASSTTAGGHHNEQFF.

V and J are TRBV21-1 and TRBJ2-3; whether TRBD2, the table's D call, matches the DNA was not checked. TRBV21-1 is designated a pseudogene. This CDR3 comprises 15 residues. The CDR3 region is CASSKVGGSTDTQYF. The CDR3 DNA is TGTGCCAGCAGCAAAGTGGGGGGTAGCACAGATACGCAGTATTTT.

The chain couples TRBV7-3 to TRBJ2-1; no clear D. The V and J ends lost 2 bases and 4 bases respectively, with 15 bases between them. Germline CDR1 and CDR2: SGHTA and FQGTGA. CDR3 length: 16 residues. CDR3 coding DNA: TGTGCCAGCAGCTTAGTAGGCGGAAGAAGTTACAATGAGCAGTTCTTC. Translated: CASSLVGGRSYNEQFF.

CDR3 region: CASSSEGGGRLEQYF. CDR3 DNA: TGCGCCAGCAGTTCGGAAGGGGGAGGGCGATTAGAGCAGTACTTC. The rearrangement uses TRBV5-1 and TRBJ2-7; a weak D match, TRBD2 (7 bases). CDR1 and CDR2 from the germline V gene are SGHRS and YFSETQ. This CDR3 has 15 amino acids. Trimming cost V 5 bases and J 7 bases, with 22 bases left between them.

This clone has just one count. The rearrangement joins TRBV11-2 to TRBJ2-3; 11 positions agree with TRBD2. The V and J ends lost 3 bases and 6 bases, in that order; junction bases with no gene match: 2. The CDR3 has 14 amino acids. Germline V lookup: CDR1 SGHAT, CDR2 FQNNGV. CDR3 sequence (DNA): TGTGCCAGCAGCTTGACTAGCGGGACGGATACGCAGTATTTT. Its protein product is CASSLTSGTDTQYF.

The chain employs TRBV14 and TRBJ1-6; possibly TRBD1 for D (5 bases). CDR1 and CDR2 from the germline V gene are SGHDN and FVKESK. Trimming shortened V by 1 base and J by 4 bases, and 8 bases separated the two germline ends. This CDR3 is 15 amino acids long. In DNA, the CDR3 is TGTGCCAGCAGCCAAGGCCAGGGTTATAATTCACCCCTCCACTTT. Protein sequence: CASSQGQGYNSPLHF.

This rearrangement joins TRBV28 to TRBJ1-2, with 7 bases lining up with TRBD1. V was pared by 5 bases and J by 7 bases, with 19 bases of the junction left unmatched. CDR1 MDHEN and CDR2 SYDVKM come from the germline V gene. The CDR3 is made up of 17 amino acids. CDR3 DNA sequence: TGTGCCAGCAGTCGCATAGACCCGGGACAGCTGTGGGGTGGCTACACCTTC. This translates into CASSRIDPGQLWGGYTF.